Listed below are T cell receptor beta chains from one sample, sequenced in a study of T-cell reconstitution after alpha-beta-depleted transplantation in children. TCRdb ran MiXCR on the PCR reads and lists one entry per CDR3 protein. Among about 980,000 distinct CDR3 sequences listed, about 29% were seen once. The starting material was PBMCs, mostly from graft donor cells, obtained 360 days after TCRalphabeta/CD19-depleted stem cell transplant. The receptors come from a boy in the first two years of life who had a stem cell transplant for SCID, so the T cells may come from the graft donor. The CDR3 runs from the conserved cysteine through the conserved F or W. The order of the fields is clone size, CDR3 length, D gene, J gene, V gene, CDR3 DNA, CDR3 protein. A D gene is named only where the DNA matches it firmly. Not all rows give a size; the values are once, few, many and, for expanded clones, a class.

clone size: few
CDR3 length: 15
D gene: TRBD2
J gene: TRBJ2-5
V gene: TRBV7-9
CDR3 DNA: TGTGCCAGCAGCTTCCTAGCGGAAGGTCGGGAGACCCAGTACTTC
CDR3 protein: CASSFLAEGRETQYF

clone size: -
CDR3 length: 18
D gene: TRBD2
J gene: TRBJ2-5
V gene: TRBV7-6
CDR3 DNA: TGTGCCAGCAGCTTAGAGATTAGCGGGGGCCAGTACCAAGAGACCCAGTACTTC
CDR3 protein: CASSLEISGGQYQETQYF

clone size: few
CDR3 length: 15
D gene: -
J gene: TRBJ2-7
V gene: TRBV7-8
CDR3 DNA: TGTGCCAGCAGCATCCTACAGGGAGGGTTATACGAGCAGTACTTC
CDR3 protein: CASSILQGGLYEQYF

clone size: -
CDR3 length: 12
D gene: TRBD1
J gene: TRBJ1-5
V gene: TRBV30
CDR3 DNA: TGTGCCTGGGGGACAGGGCTTCAGCCCCAGCATTTT
CDR3 protein: CAWGTGLQPQHF

clone size: -
CDR3 length: 19
D gene: TRBD2
J gene: TRBJ2-3
V gene: TRBV10-3
CDR3 DNA: TGTGCCATCAGTGAGTCGGGCGGCGGGGGGGCCTCGGGAACAGATACGCAGTATTTT
CDR3 protein: CAISESGGGGASGTDTQYF

clone size: many
CDR3 length: 14
D gene: TRBD1
J gene: TRBJ2-1
V gene: TRBV7-9
CDR3 DNA: TGTGCCAGCAGCTTAGGACAGGGGGCATTTGAGCAGTTCTTC
CDR3 protein: CASSLGQGAFEQFF

clone size: -
CDR3 length: 14
D gene: TRBD2
J gene: TRBJ2-5
V gene: TRBV29-1
CDR3 DNA: TGCAGCGCCGACATGGGGGGGAGAGGTGAGACCCAGTACTTC
CDR3 protein: CSADMGGRGETQYF

clone size: -
CDR3 length: 17
D gene: -
J gene: TRBJ2-1
V gene: TRBV3-1
CDR3 DNA: TGTGCCAGCAGCCTCGTACCTCCAAGAAGGGGCTACAATGAGCAGTTCTTC
CDR3 protein: CASSLVPPRRGYNEQFF

clone size: few
CDR3 length: 15
D gene: TRBD2
J gene: TRBJ2-2
V gene: TRBV19
CDR3 DNA: TGTGCCAGTAGAGGACTAGCGGGGTTCACCGGGGAGCTGTTTTTT
CDR3 protein: CASRGLAGFTGELFF

clone size: few
CDR3 length: 14
D gene: TRBD2
J gene: TRBJ2-1
V gene: TRBV7-2
CDR3 DNA: TGTGCCAGCAGTCCCAGACTAGCGGGTAATGAGCAGTTCTTC
CDR3 protein: CASSPRLAGNEQFF

clone size: -
CDR3 length: 12
D gene: -
J gene: TRBJ2-7
V gene: TRBV25-1
CDR3 DNA: TGTGCCAGCAGTGACGCGCCTGGCGAGCAGTACTTC
CDR3 protein: CASSDAPGEQYF

clone size: many
CDR3 length: 14
D gene: -
J gene: TRBJ2-3
V gene: TRBV5-1
CDR3 DNA: TGCGCCAGCAGCCTGGGGAAGGGAGCAGATACGCAGTATTTT
CDR3 protein: CASSLGKGADTQYF